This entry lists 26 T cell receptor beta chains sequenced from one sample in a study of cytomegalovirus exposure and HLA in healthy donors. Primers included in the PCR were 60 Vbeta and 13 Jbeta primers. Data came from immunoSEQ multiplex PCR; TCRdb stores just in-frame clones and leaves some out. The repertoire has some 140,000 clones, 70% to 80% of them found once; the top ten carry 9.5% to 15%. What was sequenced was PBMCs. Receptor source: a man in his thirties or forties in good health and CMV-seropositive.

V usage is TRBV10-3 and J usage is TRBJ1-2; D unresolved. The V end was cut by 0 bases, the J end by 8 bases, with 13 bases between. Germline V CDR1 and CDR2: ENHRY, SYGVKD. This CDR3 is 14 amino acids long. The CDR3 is CAISESDHSEGYTF. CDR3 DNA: TGTGCCATCAGTGAGTCGGACCATAGCGAGGGCTACACCTTC.

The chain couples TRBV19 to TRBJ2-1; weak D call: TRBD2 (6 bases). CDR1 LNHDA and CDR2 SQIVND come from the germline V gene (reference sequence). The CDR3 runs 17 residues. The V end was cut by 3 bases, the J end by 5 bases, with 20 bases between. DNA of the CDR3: TGTGCCAGTAGTATGGGGATTGGGGGACTCGGAAACAATGAGCAGTTCTTC. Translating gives CASSMGIGGLGNNEQFF.

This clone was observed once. CDR3: CASSLPPGGLLNEQFF. CDR3 DNA sequence: TGTGCCAGCAGCTTACCCCCAGGCGGGCTTCTGAATGAGCAGTTCTTC. The V gene is TRBV7-8, the J gene TRBJ2-1; possibly TRBD2 for D (5 bases). V lost 2 bases, J lost 7 bases, and 18 bases lay in between. This CDR3 has 16 residues. Per the germline V gene, CDR1 is SGHVS and CDR2 is FQNEAQ.

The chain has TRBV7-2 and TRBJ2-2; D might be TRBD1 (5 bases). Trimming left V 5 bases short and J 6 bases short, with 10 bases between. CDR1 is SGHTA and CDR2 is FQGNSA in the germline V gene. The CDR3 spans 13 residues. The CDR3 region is CASSQGVAGELFF. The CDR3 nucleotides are TGTGCCAGCAGCCAAGGGGTGGCCGGGGAGCTGTTTTTT.

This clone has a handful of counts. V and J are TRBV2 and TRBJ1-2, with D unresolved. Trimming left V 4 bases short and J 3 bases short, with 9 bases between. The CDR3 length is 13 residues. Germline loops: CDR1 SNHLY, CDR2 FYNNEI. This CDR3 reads CASSAEKDYGYTF. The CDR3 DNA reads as TGTGCCAGCAGTGCGGAGAAGGACTATGGCTACACCTTC.

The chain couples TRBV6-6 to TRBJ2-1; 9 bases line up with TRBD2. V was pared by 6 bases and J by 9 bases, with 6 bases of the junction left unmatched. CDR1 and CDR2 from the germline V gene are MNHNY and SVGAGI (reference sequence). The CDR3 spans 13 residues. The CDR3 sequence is CASRETSGSEQFF. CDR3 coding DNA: TGTGCCAGCAGGGAGACTAGCGGTTCTGAGCAGTTCTTC.

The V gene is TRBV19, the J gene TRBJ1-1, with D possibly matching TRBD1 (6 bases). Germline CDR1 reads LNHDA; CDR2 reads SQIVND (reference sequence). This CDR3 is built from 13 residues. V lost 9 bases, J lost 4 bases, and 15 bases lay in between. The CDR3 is CASEGTKATEAFF. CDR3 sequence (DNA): TGTGCCAGCGAAGGGACAAAGGCCACTGAAGCTTTCTTT.

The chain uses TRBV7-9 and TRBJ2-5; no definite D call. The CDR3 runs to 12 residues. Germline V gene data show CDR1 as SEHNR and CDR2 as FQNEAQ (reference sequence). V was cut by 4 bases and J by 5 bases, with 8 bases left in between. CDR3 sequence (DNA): TGTGCCAGCAGCTCACTCGGGGAGACCCAGTACTTC. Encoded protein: CASSSLGETQYF. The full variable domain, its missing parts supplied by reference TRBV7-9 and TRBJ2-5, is DTGVSQNPRHKITKRGQNVTFRCDPISEHNRLYWYRQTLGQGPEFLTYFQNEAQLEKSRLLSDRFSAERPKGSFSTLEIQRTEQGDSAMYLCASSSLGETQYFGPGTRLLVL.

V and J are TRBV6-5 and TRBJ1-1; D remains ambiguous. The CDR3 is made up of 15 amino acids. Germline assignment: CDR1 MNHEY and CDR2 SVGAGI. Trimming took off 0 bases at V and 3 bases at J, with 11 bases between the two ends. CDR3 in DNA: TGTGCCAGCAGTTACTCGGGAGGCATCCACACTGAAGCTTTCTTT. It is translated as CASSYSGGIHTEAFF.

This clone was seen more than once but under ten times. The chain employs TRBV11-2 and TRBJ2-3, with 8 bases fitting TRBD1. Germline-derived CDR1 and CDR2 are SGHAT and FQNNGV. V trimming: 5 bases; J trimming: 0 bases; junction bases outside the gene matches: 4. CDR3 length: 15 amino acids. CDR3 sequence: CASSPDRDSTDTQYF. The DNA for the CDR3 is TGTGCCAGCAGCCCGGACAGGGATAGCACAGATACGCAGTATTTT.

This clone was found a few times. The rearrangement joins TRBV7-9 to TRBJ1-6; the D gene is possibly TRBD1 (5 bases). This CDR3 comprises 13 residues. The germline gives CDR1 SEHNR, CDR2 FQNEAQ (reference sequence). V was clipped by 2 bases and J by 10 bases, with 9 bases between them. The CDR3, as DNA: TGTGCCAGCAGCTTACGGTGGGGCTCACCCCTCCACTTT. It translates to CASSLRWGSPLHF. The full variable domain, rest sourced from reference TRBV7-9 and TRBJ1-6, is DTGVSQNPRHKITKRGQNVTFRCDPISEHNRLYWYRQTLGQGPEFLTYFQNEAQLEKSRLLSDRFSAERPKGSFSTLEIQRTEQGDSAMYLCASSLRWGSPLHFGNGTRLTVT.

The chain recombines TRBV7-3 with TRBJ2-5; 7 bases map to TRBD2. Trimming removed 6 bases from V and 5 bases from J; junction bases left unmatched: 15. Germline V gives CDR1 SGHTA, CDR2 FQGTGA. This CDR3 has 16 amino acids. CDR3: CASSLGLGGDGETQYF. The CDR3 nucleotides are TGTGCCAGCAGTCTTGGTTTGGGGGGGGATGGGGAGACCCAGTACTTC.

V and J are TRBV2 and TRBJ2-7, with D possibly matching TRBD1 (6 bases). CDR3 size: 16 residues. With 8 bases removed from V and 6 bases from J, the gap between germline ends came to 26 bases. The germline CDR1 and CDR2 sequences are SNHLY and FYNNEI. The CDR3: CASCVGLGAGGREQYF. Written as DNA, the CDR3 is TGTGCCAGCTGCGTCGGATTGGGGGCTGGAGGTCGCGAGCAGTACTTC.

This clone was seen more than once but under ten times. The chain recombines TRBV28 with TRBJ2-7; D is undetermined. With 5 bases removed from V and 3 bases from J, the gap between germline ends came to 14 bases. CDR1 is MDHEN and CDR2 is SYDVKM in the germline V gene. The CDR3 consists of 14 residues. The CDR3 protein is CASSQTRPDYEQYF. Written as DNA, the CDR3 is TGTGCCAGCAGTCAGACACGGCCCGACTACGAGCAGTACTTC.

CDR3 sequence: CASSGSVGYEQFF. Written as DNA, the CDR3 is TGTGCCAGCAGTGGCTCGGTGGGCTATGAGCAGTTCTTC. V is TRBV6-8 and J is TRBJ2-1; D gene unclear. The V gene's germline CDR1 is MNHGY and CDR2 SAAAGT. The germline V and J ends were trimmed by 5 bases and 8 bases, with 13 bases remaining between them. The CDR3 has 13 amino acids.

CDR3 DNA sequence: TGTGCCAGCAGCCAAGTCGGGACCCTAGCGGCCCAGTACTTC. It codes for CASSQVGTLAAQYF. This chain joins TRBV4-2 and TRBJ2-5; 7 bases agree with TRBD2. V shed 1 base and J 9 bases; nucleotides not matched to a gene: 8. The germline gives CDR1 LGHNA, CDR2 YNFKEQ. This CDR3 comprises 14 residues.

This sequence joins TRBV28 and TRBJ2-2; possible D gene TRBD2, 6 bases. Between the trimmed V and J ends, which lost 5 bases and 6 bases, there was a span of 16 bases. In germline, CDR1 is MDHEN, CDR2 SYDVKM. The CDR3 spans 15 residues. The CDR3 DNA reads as TGTGCCAGCAGTAGGACGGGACTTTCTGCCGGGGAGCTGTTTTTT. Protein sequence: CASSRTGLSAGELFF.

CDR3 amino acids: CSVTPGQDSYEQYF. The CDR3 DNA reads as TGCAGCGTTACACCGGGACAGGACTCCTACGAGCAGTACTTC. The V and J genes are TRBV29-1 and TRBJ2-7; 8 bases are shared with TRBD1. Trimming took 5 bases from V and 0 from J; bases not matched to a gene: 6. Germline loops: CDR1 SQVTM, CDR2 ANQGSEA. The CDR3 consists of 14 residues.

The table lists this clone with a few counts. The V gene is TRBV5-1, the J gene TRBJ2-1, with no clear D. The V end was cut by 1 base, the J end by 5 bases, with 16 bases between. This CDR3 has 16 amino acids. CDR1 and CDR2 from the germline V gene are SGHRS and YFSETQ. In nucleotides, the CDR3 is TGCGCCAGCAGCTTGTTTTGGCCAGGTGGTAACAATGAGCAGTTCTTC. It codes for CASSLFWPGGNNEQFF.

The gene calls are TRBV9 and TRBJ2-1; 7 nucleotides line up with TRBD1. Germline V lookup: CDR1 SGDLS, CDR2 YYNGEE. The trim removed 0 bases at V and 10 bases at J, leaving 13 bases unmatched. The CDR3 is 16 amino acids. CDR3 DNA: TGTGCCAGCAGCGTAGAGGGGGCCGCGGGCGAGGCGGAGCAGTTCTTC. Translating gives CASSVEGAAGEAEQFF.

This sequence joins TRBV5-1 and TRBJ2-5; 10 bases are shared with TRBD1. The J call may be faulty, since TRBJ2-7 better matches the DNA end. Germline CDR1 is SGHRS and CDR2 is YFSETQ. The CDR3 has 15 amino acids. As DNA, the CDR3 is TGCGCCAGCAGCCTCCGGACAGGGGGTGACTACGAGCAGTACTTC. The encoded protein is CASSLRTGGDYEQYF.

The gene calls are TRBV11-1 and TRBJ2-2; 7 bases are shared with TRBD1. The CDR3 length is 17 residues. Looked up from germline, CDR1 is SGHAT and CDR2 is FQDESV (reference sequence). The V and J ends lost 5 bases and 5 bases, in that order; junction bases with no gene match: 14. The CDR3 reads CASSAGSGTEITGELFF. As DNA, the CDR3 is TGTGCCAGCAGCGCGGGCAGTGGGACAGAAATTACCGGGGAGCTGTTTTTT. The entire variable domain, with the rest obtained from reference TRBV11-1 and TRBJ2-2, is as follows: EAEVAQSPRYKITEKSQAVAFWCDPISGHATLYWYRQILGQGPELLVQFQDESVVDDSQLPKDRFSAERLKGVDSTLKIQPAELGDSAMYLCASSAGSGTEITGELFFGEGSRLTVL.

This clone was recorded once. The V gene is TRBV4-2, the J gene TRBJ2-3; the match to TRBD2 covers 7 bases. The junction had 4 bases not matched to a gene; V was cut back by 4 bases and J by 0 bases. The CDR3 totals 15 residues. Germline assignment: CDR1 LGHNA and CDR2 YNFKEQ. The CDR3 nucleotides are TGTGCCAGCAGCCGAGATAGCGGGAGCACAGATACGCAGTATTTT. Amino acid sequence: CASSRDSGSTDTQYF.

The CDR3 bases are TGTGCCAGCAGCTTAGTCACCCGGGATGAGCAGTTCTTC. Its protein is CASSLVTRDEQFF. V is TRBV7-3 and J is TRBJ2-1, with unresolved D. In germline, CDR1 is SGHTA, CDR2 FQGTGA. This CDR3 region has 13 residues. Trimming took off 2 bases at V and 8 bases at J, with 10 bases between the two ends.

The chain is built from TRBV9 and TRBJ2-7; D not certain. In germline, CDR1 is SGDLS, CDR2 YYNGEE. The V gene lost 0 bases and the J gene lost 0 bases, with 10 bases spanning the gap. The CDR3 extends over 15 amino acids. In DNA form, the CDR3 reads TGTGCCAGCAGCGTAGGCGGCGGATTCTCCTACGAGCAGTACTTC. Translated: CASSVGGGFSYEQYF.

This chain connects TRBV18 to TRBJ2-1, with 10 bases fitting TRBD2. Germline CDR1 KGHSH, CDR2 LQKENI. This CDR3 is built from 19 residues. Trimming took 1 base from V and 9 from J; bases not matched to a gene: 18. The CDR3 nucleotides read TGTGCCAGCTCACCACTTAGAACAGGAGGCCTAGCGGGAGTGGTTGAGCAGTTCTTC. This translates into CASSPLRTGGLAGVVEQFF.